This passage covers 27 T cell receptor beta chains from one sample sequenced in a study of monozygotic twins with inflammatory bowel disease (dated by TCRdb to 2018 to 2020). Library prep was done by 5' RACE. The sequencer was an Illumina HiSeq 2500. Based on TCRdb reprocessing of the reads, there is one entry per CDR3 protein sequence, and DNA is missing. This sample's table lists over 120,000 distinct CDR3 sequences. The top ten constitute roughly 1.2% of the sample. Sequenced input: blood. All receptors come from a human donor with ulcerative colitis or Crohn's disease, or a healthy co-twin of an affected twin (not recorded which).

V is TRBV2 and J is TRBJ2-1. The CDR3 is 12 residues long. Germline values: CDR1 SNHLY, CDR2 FYNNEI. CDR3 sequence: CASSVSDNEQFF.

The V and J genes are TRBV7-2 and TRBJ1-4. There are 17 residues in the CDR3. Germline CDR1 is SGHTA and CDR2 is FQGNSA. The CDR3 sequence: CASSLDGTAATNEKLFF.

The rearrangement uses TRBV12-3 or TRBV12-4 and TRBJ2-1; TCRdb's D gene call, TRBD1, goes unchecked for lack of DNA. This CDR3 is built from 13 residues. The CDR3 sequence: CASSFFRDDEQFF.

The chain has TRBV5-5 and TRBJ2-6; TCRdb's D call, TRBD1, is unchecked because there is no DNA. The CDR3 covers 15 residues. The germline V gene has CDR1 SGHKS and CDR2 YYEKEE (reference sequence). CDR3 residues: CASSLSQVLANVLTF.

V and J are TRBV10-3 and TRBJ2-1. The CDR3 extends over 12 amino acids. The germline V gene encodes CDR1 ENHRY and CDR2 SYGVKD. The CDR3 spells CAISGVGNEQFF.

This chain uses TRBV10-3 with TRBJ2-7; the TCRdb call, TRBD1, lacks DNA for checking. CDR3 length: 14 residues. Germline V gene data show CDR1 as ENHRY and CDR2 as SYGVKD. The CDR3 loop is CAISDPRGSYEQYF.

The V call is TRBV7-2, the J call TRBJ1-1; TCRdb designates TRBD1, a call that cannot be tested without DNA. CDR3 length equals 15 residues. Germline assignment: CDR1 SGHTA and CDR2 FQGNSA. This chain's CDR3 is CASQTFQTGNTEAFF. The full variable domain, rest sourced from reference TRBV7-2 and TRBJ1-1, is GAGVSQSPSNKVTEKGKDVELRCDPISGHTALYWYRQSLGQGLEFLIYFQGNSAPDKSGLPSDRFSAERTGGSVSTLTIQRTQQEDSAVYLCASQTFQTGNTEAFFGQGTRLTVV.

The rearrangement joins TRBV20-1 to TRBJ2-3; absent DNA, TCRdb's TRBD2 call cannot be checked. The CDR3 is 16 amino acids. CDR1 DFQATT and CDR2 SNEGSKA come from the germline V gene (reference sequence). The CDR3 loop is CGGLGRPPLSTDTQYF.

This chain uses TRBV7-9 with TRBJ2-3. The CDR3 is 15 amino acids. The V gene's germline CDR1 is SEHNR and CDR2 FQNEAQ (reference sequence). The CDR3 spells CASSPSLRSTDTQYF.

The chain carries TRBV28 and TRBJ2-1; TCRdb's D call, TRBD1, is unchecked because there is no DNA. CDR1 and CDR2 (germline): MDHEN, SYDVKM. There are 15 residues in the CDR3. The CDR3 loop is CASSSHRANYNEQFF.

The chain has TRBV6-5 and TRBJ2-7; no DNA is available, so the TRBD1 call from TCRdb remains unchecked. The CDR3 loop spans 15 amino acids. From germline, CDR1 is MNHEY and CDR2 SVGAGI. The CDR3 is CASSLGQPRDYEQYF.

The genes are TRBV7-2 and TRBJ2-7. The CDR3 loop spans 12 amino acids. CDR1 is SGHTA, CDR2 FQGNSA, per germline. The CDR3 protein is CASSSRLGEQYF.

The gene calls are TRBV13 and TRBJ2-7. Germline V gives CDR1 PRHDT, CDR2 FYEKMQ (reference sequence). This CDR3 is built from 13 residues. The CDR3 protein is CASSLVALNEQYF. The variable domain in full, with the rest retrieved from reference TRBV13 and TRBJ2-7, is AAGVIQSPRHLIKEKRETATLKCYPIPRHDTVYWYQQGPGQDPQFLISFYEKMQSDKGSIPDRFSAQQFSDYHSELNMSSLELGDSALYFCASSLVALNEQYFGPGTRLTVT.

V is TRBV20-1 and J is TRBJ2-7; lacking DNA, the TRBD2 call made by TCRdb goes unchecked. The CDR3 runs 15 residues. The germline V gene has CDR1 DFQATT and CDR2 SNEGSKA (reference sequence). The CDR3 loop reads CSASRTSGSIGEQYF.

The CDR3 sequence: CATSDPKRGNTGELFF. This chain joins TRBV24-1 and TRBJ2-2. Looked up from germline, CDR1 is KGHDR and CDR2 is SFDVKD. The CDR3 loop spans 16 amino acids.

The chain links TRBV9 to TRBJ2-1; without DNA, the TCRdb call of TRBD1 cannot be checked. Germline CDR1 and CDR2: SGDLS and YYNGEE. The CDR3 sequence is 15 residues long. CDR3 sequence: CASSVRDISYNEQFF. The full variable domain, in which reference TRBV9 and TRBJ2-1 provide the parts outside the CDR3, is DSGVTQTPKHLITATGQRVTLRCSPRSGDLSVYWYQQSLDQGLQFLIQYYNGEERAKGNILERFSAQQFPDLHSELNLSSLELGDSALYFCASSVRDISYNEQFFGPGTRLTVL.

This rearrangement joins TRBV5-1 to TRBJ2-6; the TCRdb call, TRBD1, lacks DNA for checking. This CDR3 is 16 amino acids long. Per germline, CDR1 SGHRS and CDR2 YFSETQ. The chain's CDR3 is CASSFPPGQGGYVLTF.

The gene calls are TRBV6-1 and TRBJ2-1; TCRdb's assignment of TRBD2 cannot be checked, as there is no DNA. The CDR3 consists of 19 residues. The germline CDR1 and CDR2 sequences are MNHNS and SASEGT. The CDR3 sequence is CASSEAHRLAGGRYNEQFF.

The gene calls are TRBV4-3 and TRBJ2-7; TCRdb proposes TRBD2, but this gene call is untestable without DNA. Germline values: CDR1 LGHNA, CDR2 YSLEER. This CDR3 contains 13 residues. CDR3 region: CASSQGGSNEQYF.

The V gene is TRBV27, the J gene TRBJ2-1; the D call from TCRdb, TRBD1, cannot be confirmed without DNA. Germline lookup yields CDR1 MNHEY and CDR2 SMNVEV (reference sequence). The CDR3 has 14 residues. CDR3 loop: CASTAPGAGDEQFF.

The CDR3 is CASSLSGQSSGANVLTF. The chain recombines TRBV5-1 with TRBJ2-6; TCRdb picks TRBD1, but there is no DNA to check that call. This CDR3 has 17 amino acids. CDR1 SGHRS and CDR2 YFSETQ come from the germline V gene.

V gene TRBV28 combines with J gene TRBJ2-2; TCRdb lists TRBD1, though no DNA is available to test this call. CDR1 and CDR2 (germline): MDHEN, SYDVKM. The CDR3 consists of 16 residues. CDR3 sequence reads: CASSEVGTPNTGELFF.

The V gene is TRBV5-1, the J gene TRBJ2-2; the TCRdb D gene call, TRBD1, has no DNA to confirm it. From germline, CDR1 is SGHRS and CDR2 YFSETQ. This CDR3 comprises 16 residues. CDR3 amino acids: CASSSRGRPVTGELFF.

CDR3 sequence: CASSLQTGRGGGRTEAFF. The chain employs TRBV11-2 and TRBJ1-1; absent DNA, TCRdb's TRBD1 call cannot be checked. The CDR3 runs 18 residues. From germline, CDR1 is SGHAT and CDR2 FQNNGV.

The chain links TRBV28 to TRBJ2-1; no DNA is available, so the TRBD1 call from TCRdb remains unchecked. This CDR3 is built from 20 residues. Germline V CDR1 and CDR2: MDHEN, SYDVKM. This CDR3 is CASSLIPLSHYYSSYNEQFF. Filled out from reference TRBV28 and TRBJ2-1, the complete variable domain reads DVKVTQSSRYLVKRTGEKVFLECVQDMDHENMFWYRQDPGLGLRLIYFSYDVKMKEKGDIPEGYSVSREKKERFSLILESASTNQTSMYLCASSLIPLSHYYSSYNEQFFGPGTRLTVL.

The chain has TRBV12-3 or TRBV12-4 and TRBJ1-1; TCRdb lists TRBD1, though no DNA is available to test this call. The CDR3 consists of 19 residues. CDR3 sequence reads: CASSLWGRGLQLGDTEAFF.

The chain joins TRBV13 to TRBJ1-1. The CDR3 is 14 amino acids. CDR1 is PRHDT, CDR2 FYEKMQ, per germline (reference sequence). The chain's CDR3 is CASSLRPVNTEAFF.